This T cell receptor (beta chain) derives from a study of cytomegalovirus exposure and HLA in healthy donors. General study findings and limits: A subsequent analysis found that TCR clusters from the first cohort also tended to co-occur in the approximately 110 validation repertoires, with roughly 95% of cluster scores above 0. Accounts indicate the classifier identified cytomegalovirus status with strong specificity and sensitivity. Most TCR sequences showed up rarely, but some public TCRs showed up in many donors.

The CDR3 sequence is 12 residues long. Germline CDR1 reads MGHDK; CDR2 reads SYGVNS. Trimming stripped 8 bases from V and 8 bases from J, with 13 bases between. As for this clone: Its cognate antigen is unknown.

The validation cohort, a group of over a hundred subjects, included the donors and was separate from the roughly 670-subject first cohort. Generated by immunoSEQ multiplex PCR, the TCRdb table keeps only in-frame clones and is missing some. The repertoire has around 98,000 clones, roughly 85% of them found once; the top ten carry 3.5% to 5%. The V gene is TRBV25-1, the J gene TRBJ2-1; D is possibly TRBD2 (5 bases). Sequencing was done on a sample of PBMCs. This clonotype originated in a woman younger than 45 in good health and CMV-seronegative. As DNA, the CDR3 is TGTGCCAGCCTCTCGGAGGTCGATGAGCAGTTCTTC. Encoded protein: CASLSEVDEQFF.